The clone carrying this T cell receptor (beta chain) was found once. No antigen is known for it. Both 60 Vbeta primers and 13 Jbeta primers went into the PCR. Method: immunoSEQ multiplex PCR; TCRdb's copy keeps in-frame clones and lacks some. The data hold 100,000 to 150,000 clones, with roughly three quarters observed a single time. This sample is drawn from a study of cytomegalovirus exposure and HLA in healthy donors. For the study at large: Early released data had around 88 million unique TCRs, all coming from HLA-typed donors. Overall study results and limits: The classifier was said to identify cytomegalovirus status with high specificity and sensitivity. Other equally common chains were less clonally expanded than HLA-associated TCR beta chains, a later analysis showed.

Looked up from germline, CDR1 is SGHKS and CDR2 is YYEKEE (reference sequence). V shed 2 bases and J shed 0 bases, with 9 bases lying between them. This CDR3 contains 15 residues. This clonotype was obtained from a man aged 45-65 years in good health and CMV-seropositive. Sequenced input: PBMCs. V is TRBV5-5 and J is TRBJ1-5, with D hard to call. CDR3 nucleotides: TGTGCCAGCAGCTTTGCCGGTTATAGCAATCAGCCCCAGCATTTT. Translation: CASSFAGYSNQPQHF. The whole variable domain, filled in from reference TRBV5-5 and TRBJ1-5, reads DAGVTQSPTHLIKTRGQQVTLRCSPISGHKSVSWYQQVLGQGPQFIFQYYEKEERGRGNFPDRFSARQFPNYSSELNVNALLLGDSALYLCASSFAGYSNQPQHFGDGTRLSIL.